The clone carrying this TCR beta chain has ten or more counts. This CDR3 comprises 11 residues. Germline V gene sequence: CDR1 MNHEY, CDR2 SVGAGI. V lost 2 bases to trimming and J lost 7 bases, with 3 bases between them. Regarding time point: patch test 1, 2 weeks after DPC sensitization. Regarding treatment: therapeutic diphenylcyclopropenone sensitization with weekly scalp DPC. Blood, whole and unfractionated, served as the source for total RNA extraction. Unique molecular identifiers were attached to individual cDNA molecules within the library. TCRdb independently ran MiXCR on the RACE reads; one entry per CDR3 protein. The sample lists about 41,000 distinct CDR3 sequences; 4% were seen once. The data are from a study of human T cells and chemical hapten exposure. Overall study context: Small pooled library volume differences mainly caused per-sample TCR yield variation.

The origin of this receptor is a man aged 45-60 years with alopecia areata. Some clones in this sample may be carry-over from other donors' samples. The V call is TRBV6-5, the J call TRBJ2-1; the D is unclear. The sample in question was whole blood, obtained in connection with sensitization to the hapten diphenylcyclopropenone (DPC). CDR3 in DNA: TGTGCCAGCAGTTACCAAAATGAGCAGTTCTTC. Its protein is CASSYQNEQFF.